The 10 T cell receptor beta chains presented below share a single source sample, sequenced in a study of beta chain features in type 1 diabetes. Expressed TCRB transcripts were sequenced, since all the RNA that had been isolated was reverse transcribed. The assay was immunoSEQ multiplex PCR, and TCRdb's table has in-frame clones only and misses some. The sample includes some 700,000 clones, roughly 13% seen only once; the top ten take less than 0.025%. Overall study results and limits: All four CD4+ subsets from Type 1 diabetes patients carried moderately but significantly shorter TCRB CDR3s.

For these receptors, no antigen is known. Sequencing input: naive CD4+ T cells from blood. These receptors all come from a man between 18 and 35 years old with type 1 diabetes.

The J gene is TRBJ1-2, the V gene TRBV7-2; no firm D call. From germline, CDR1 is SGHTA and CDR2 FQGNSA. Trimming stripped 1 base from V and 0 bases from J, with 6 bases between. This CDR3 spans 14 amino acids. CDR3 amino acids: CASSLEVSNYGYTF. CDR3 bases: TGTGCCAGCAGCTTAGAGGTTTCTAACTATGGCTACACCTTC. Filled out from reference TRBV7-2 and TRBJ1-2, the complete variable domain reads GAGVSQSPSNKVTEKGKDVELRCDPISGHTALYWYRQSLGQGLEFLIYFQGNSAPDKSGLPSDRFSAERTGGSVSTLTIQRTQQEDSAVYLCASSLEVSNYGYTFGSGTRLTVV.

V usage is TRBV2 and J usage is TRBJ2-3; no firm D call. Looked up from germline, CDR1 is SNHLY and CDR2 is FYNNEI. V lost 4 bases and J 4 bases, leaving 15 bases between the germline ends. The CDR3 covers 15 residues. CDR3 in amino acids: CASSGAQKVADTQYF. Here the CDR3 DNA reads TGTGCCAGCAGTGGGGCCCAAAAGGTGGCAGATACGCAGTATTTT.

As DNA, the CDR3 is TGTGCCAGCAGCCTCAGAGAGGGTATGAACTATGGCTACACCTTC. Translated: CASSLREGMNYGYTF. V gene TRBV27 combines with J gene TRBJ1-2; the D is unclear. The V gene lost 6 bases and the J gene lost 2 bases, with 16 bases spanning the gap. This CDR3 has 15 amino acids. Looked up from germline, CDR1 is MNHEY and CDR2 is SMNVEV (reference sequence).

The V call is TRBV9, the J call TRBJ2-1; D might be TRBD2 (6 bases). V lost 0 bases to trimming and J lost 6 bases, with 13 bases between them. Germline V gene data show CDR1 as SGDLS and CDR2 as YYNGEE. CDR3 length: 15 amino acids. The CDR3 reads CASSVGGAQTNEQFF. CDR3 sequence (DNA): TGTGCCAGCAGCGTAGGCGGGGCCCAGACCAATGAGCAGTTCTTC.

V usage is TRBV29-1 and J usage is TRBJ2-5, with 10 nucleotides matching TRBD2. With V trimmed by 4 bases and J by 5 bases, 10 bases remained unmatched. Per the germline V gene, CDR1 is SQVTM and CDR2 is ANQGSEA. The CDR3 extends over 15 amino acids. The CDR3 spells CSVGYGSGGRETQYF. CDR3 sequence (DNA): TGCAGCGTTGGATATGGTAGCGGGGGGAGGGAGACCCAGTACTTC.

A few counts support this clone. As DNA, the CDR3 is TGTGCCAGCAGTGACCTGTCAAAAGCTAACTATGGCTACACCTTC. Its protein product is CASSDLSKANYGYTF. The V call is TRBV25-1, the J call TRBJ1-2, with D unclear. Between the trimmed V and J ends, which lost 3 bases and 0 bases, there was a span of 11 bases. The CDR3 is made up of 15 amino acids. From germline, CDR1 is MGHDK and CDR2 SYGVNS.

The CDR3 region has the DNA TGTGCCAGCAGCTTAGGAGGGGGAAACACTGAAGCTTTCTTT. Protein: CASSLGGGNTEAFF. The chain has TRBV13 and TRBJ1-1, with a possible D match to TRBD1 (6 bases). The ends were cut back, 0 bases at V and 2 bases at J, with 7 bases in the middle. CDR1 PRHDT and CDR2 FYEKMQ come from the germline V gene (reference sequence). The CDR3 runs 14 residues.

V is TRBV28 and J is TRBJ1-5; TRBD1 is a possible D gene (5 bases). V was pared by 7 bases and J by 6 bases, with 10 bases between. The germline V gene has CDR1 MDHEN and CDR2 SYDVKM. This CDR3 is 12 amino acids long. This CDR3 reads CASTPGVQPQHF. CDR3 bases: TGTGCCAGCACCCCGGGGGTTCAGCCCCAGCATTTT.

The sample holds a few counts of this clone. This rearrangement joins TRBV6-6 to TRBJ2-1; a possible D gene is TRBD2 (7 bases). CDR3 length: 14 residues. V gave up 8 bases and J gave up 6 bases, with 17 bases separating them. From germline, CDR1 is MNHNY and CDR2 SVGAGI (reference sequence). The CDR3 protein is CASEGRGSGNEQFF. CDR3 nucleotide sequence: TGTGCCAGCGAGGGGAGGGGGAGCGGCAATGAGCAGTTCTTC.

This clone was found a few times. This CDR3 is also generated by other DNA sequences in the sample. V gene TRBV29-1 combines with J gene TRBJ2-7, with D possibly matching TRBD1 (6 bases). The V gene lost 6 bases and the J gene lost 2 bases, with 8 bases spanning the gap. The length of the CDR3 is 11 residues. CDR1 is SQVTM, CDR2 ANQGSEA, per germline. CDR3 bases: TGCAGCGTAGGGGGTACCTACGAGCAGTACTTC. It translates to CSVGGTYEQYF.